The table lists the clone carrying this T cell receptor (beta chain) with a few counts. The target antigen is unknown. There are 14 residues in the CDR3. The V gene lost 4 bases and the J gene lost 1 base, with 7 bases spanning the gap. CDR1 MNHEY and CDR2 SVGEGT come from the germline V gene. The cDNA came from 5'RACE with 10-nucleotide random UMIs. From the 5' RACE reads, TCRdb called clonotypes with MiXCR, one entry per CDR3 protein. The sample contains approximately 58,000 distinct CDR3 sequences, 7% to 9% of which appear only once. This sample stems from a study of neurological immune-mediated disorders. Study-wide points: CDR3 amino acid sequences of expanded clones were not shared across subjects, a result suggesting private repertoires in all groups.

Time point in this sample: longitudinal time-point 3. The unsorted libraries were prepared from 2 million PBMCs (stored at -80 C). The sample consisted of PBMCs. The TCR sequence derives from a woman between 35 and 50 years old in good health. V is TRBV6-2 or TRBV6-3 and J is TRBJ2-2; D is unresolved. In DNA form, the CDR3 reads TGTGCCAGCAGTTCCCGGAGGAACACCGGGGAGCTGTTTTTT. Translation: CASSSRRNTGELFF.